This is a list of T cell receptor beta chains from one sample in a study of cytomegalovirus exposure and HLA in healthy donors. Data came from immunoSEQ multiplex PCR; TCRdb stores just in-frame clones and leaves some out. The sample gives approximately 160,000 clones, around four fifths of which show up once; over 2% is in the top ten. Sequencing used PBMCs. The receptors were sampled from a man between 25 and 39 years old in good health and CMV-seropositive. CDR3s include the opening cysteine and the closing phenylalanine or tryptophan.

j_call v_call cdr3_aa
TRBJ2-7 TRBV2 CASTKTGGNYEQYF
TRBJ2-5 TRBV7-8 CASSLLPGVGVTQYF
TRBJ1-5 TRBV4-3 CASSQEAGIQPQHF
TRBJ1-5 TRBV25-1 CASRSGEFGNQPQHF
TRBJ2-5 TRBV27 CASSNYAQGGKETQYF
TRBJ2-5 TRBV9 CASSFSGGAGETQYF
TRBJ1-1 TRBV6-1 CASSPGTSTEAFF
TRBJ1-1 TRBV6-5 CASSTRGGAEAFF
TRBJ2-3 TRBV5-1 CASSLGLAGFTDTQYF
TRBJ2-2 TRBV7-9 CASLGVAGELFF
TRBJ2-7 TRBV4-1 CASSHPGLDEQYF
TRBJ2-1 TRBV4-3 CASSQDPMSSYNEQFF
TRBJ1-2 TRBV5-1 CASSLIAGNYGYTF
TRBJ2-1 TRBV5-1 CASSLTSGVEQFF
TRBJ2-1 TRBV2 CASSQGQTISYNEQFF
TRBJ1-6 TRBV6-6 CASSSDRGHSPLHF
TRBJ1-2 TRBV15 CATSRGPLGQGGYTF
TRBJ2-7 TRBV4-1 CASSQGVAVSSYEQYF
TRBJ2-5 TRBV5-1 CASSSQGKETQYF
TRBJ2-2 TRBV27 CASSFGTAGTGELFF
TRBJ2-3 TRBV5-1 CASSLRSRDTQYF
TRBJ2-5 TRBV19 CASSITAGGAETQYF
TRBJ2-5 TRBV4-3 CASSQVGPTSQETQYF
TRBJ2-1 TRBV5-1 CASSFRGGTYNEQFF
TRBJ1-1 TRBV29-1 CSAVNTEAFF
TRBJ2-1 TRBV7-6 CASSLTSGRFSYNEQFF
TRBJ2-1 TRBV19 CASSIAGTSGGTYNEQFF
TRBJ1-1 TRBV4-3 CASSLQGANTEAFF
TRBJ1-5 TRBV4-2 CASSQEGGAAANQPQHF
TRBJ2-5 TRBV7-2 CASSPQGAGKTQYF
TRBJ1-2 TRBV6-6 CASSYGGANYGYTF
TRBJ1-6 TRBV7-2 CASSLVQNSPLHF
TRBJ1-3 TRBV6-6 CASSYLGTGGNTIYF
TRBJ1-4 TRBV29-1 CSGLDRGNEKLFF
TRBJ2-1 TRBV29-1 CSVAPRLSYNEQFF
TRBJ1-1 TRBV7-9 CASSLSWGQGAFF
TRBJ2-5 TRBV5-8 CASSRGGGRETQYF
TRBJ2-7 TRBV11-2 CASSLDQASYEQYF
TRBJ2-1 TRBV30 CAWSAPRNEQFF
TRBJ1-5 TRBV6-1 CASIVSDRREPQHF
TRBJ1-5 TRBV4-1 CASSTGYTRSNQPQHF
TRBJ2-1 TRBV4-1 CASSQDVSYNEQFF
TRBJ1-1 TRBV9 CASNVQGENTEAFF
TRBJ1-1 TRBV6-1 CASSGEGTGGTEAFF
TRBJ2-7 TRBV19 CASRMGTREQYF
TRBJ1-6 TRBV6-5 CASSYYRPGGVSPLHF
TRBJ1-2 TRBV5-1 CASSPGQIANYGYTF
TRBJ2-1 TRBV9 CASSVDLTSYEQFF
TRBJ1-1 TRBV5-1 CASSSDRVNTEAFF
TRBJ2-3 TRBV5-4 CASTGASLDTQYF
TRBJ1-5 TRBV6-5 CASKSIVRAQHF
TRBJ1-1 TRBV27 CASREGQGREAFF